This T cell receptor beta chain was retrieved from a study of spatial heterogeneity in lung cancer (dated by TCRdb to the late 2010s). About the investigation overall: Beta-chain transcripts were consistently detected in greater numbers than alpha-chain transcripts, which likely reflected higher beta-chain transcript abundance. In the raw uncorrected reads, each unique combination of TCR and UMI appeared more than ten times on average. The study quantitatively compared TCR alpha and beta repertoires across multiple tumor regions, matched nontumor lung and blood in non-small cell lung cancer. TCR repertoire features were related to nonsynonymous mutation counts determined by whole-exome sequencing of tumor tissue. Both alpha and beta chains were TCR-sequenced in samples taken at surgery, namely 220 tumor regions, around 61 matched nontumor lung samples and about 54 PBMC samples.

Explained via the paper, the time point label denotes: sample taken at primary tumor resection. Samples were obtained from approximately 77 patients with early-stage, untreated non-small cell lung cancer from the lung TRACERx cohort. Without any cell sorting, TCR sequencing was performed on whole RNA extracted either from tumor and nontumor lung tissue or from cryopreserved PBMC samples. Only patients with enough RNA available from two or more tumor regions were chosen for TCR sequencing. Broader findings and caveats from the paper: Ubiquitous expanded tumor TCRs showed up in blood more often at tumor resection than at routine follow-up. Additional single-cell paired TCR alpha and beta sequencing was considered necessary to confirm, at a functional level, the hypothesis that regional TCRs recognize regional mutations.

Its CDR3 holds 13 amino acids, cysteine through phenylalanine. Only CDR3 DNA remains: 39 bases, in frame from the first base. From a lookup of the germline V gene, CDR1 and CDR2 are LGHNT and FRNRAP. V and J lose 6 bases and 6 bases, and a span of 13 bases separates them. Library generation was performed with 5' RACE. TCRdb names NextSeq 500 as the instrument used. To allow correction of PCR and sequencing errors, the TCR library protocol tagged every TCR cDNA molecule with a unique molecular identifier. Concerning the study's data processing: TCR identification, UMI-based error correction and CDR3 extraction were all carried out with Decombinator tools. TCRs above a frequency of 2 per 1,000, corresponding to the top 1% of the tumor frequency distribution, were defined as expanded. Renyi diversity was calculated using the R vegan package after each repertoire was subsampled 100 times to 5,000 TCRs. CDR3 similarity networks were built from amino acid triplet string-kernel similarity, connecting CDR3s with pairwise similarity above 0.82. TCRdb applied fastp at Q25 and MiXCR to the public reads, then kept only in-frame beta chains. Every CDR3 protein is listed once, alongside the most common genes and DNA of its rows. In this record, the V and J calls reflect TCRdb's handling and not the investigators' own analysis. The sample profile shows some 55,000 distinct CDR3 sequences; nearly 6.5% of them were found once. In total, the top ten clones hold roughly 14% of the sample.

This clonotype came up a few times. What this receptor recognizes is not known. Per-base qualities were not stored, and no clone one base away is much larger. The rearrangement combines TRBV12-5 with TRBJ2-3, with no confident D gene call. The receptor was isolated from a female donor with early-stage non-small cell lung cancer. Material: PBMCs, obtained at surgery. At the DNA level, the sequence is TGTGCTAGTGGACTTGACAATCTGGATACGCAGTATTTT. It codes for CASGLDNLDTQYF.